This T cell receptor (beta chain) originates from a study of CD8 T cells in Susac syndrome. Sequencing targeted TCR beta in T cells from blood (CD8+ and CD4+). The germline CDR1 and CDR2 sequences are SGDLS and YYNGEE. This CDR3 is 15 amino acids long. Trimming at V came to 0 bases and at J to 6 bases, leaving 7 bases not matched to a gene. Roughly 0.45 to 1 ug RNA was reverse transcribed with random hexamers. TCRdb recomputed calls from the immunoSEQ multiplex PCR reads with MiXCR, one row per CDR3 protein. The table shows about 130,000 distinct CDR3 sequences, with roughly 94% occurring only once. Material: CD4+ T cells from PBMCs. The TCR originated in a human donor with multiple sclerosis. V usage is TRBV9 and J usage is TRBJ1-1; 8 positions match TRBD1. CDR3 loop: CASSVGVQGASEAFF. The DNA of the CDR3 is TGTGCCAGCAGCGTAGGTGTGCAGGGGGCGTCTGAAGCTTTCTTT.